The sequence of this TCR beta chain was determined in a study of OX40 agonist ivuxolimab in advanced cancers. Study as a whole: As their treatment, patients were administered ivuxolimab, an agonistic anti-OX40 (CD134) antibody. Study results and limitations: On average, CD8+ T cells had more expanded clones than CD4+.

Using immunoSEQ multiplex PCR, the repertoire was profiled, and TCRdb retains in-frame clones only, with some absent. The sample includes about 64,000 clones, approximately 89% of them seen just once. The length of the CDR3 is 15 residues. V was trimmed by 2 bases and J by 2 bases, leaving 11 bases between them. CDR1 is MNHNS and CDR2 is SASEGT in the germline V gene. Turning to this clone: Its antigen remains unknown.

This TCR was sampled from an adult with an advanced solid tumor such as melanoma, head and neck, liver or kidney cancer. This specimen consisted of CD4+ or CD8+ T cells sorted from blood, obtained in a trial of the OX40 agonist ivuxolimab. The chain recombines TRBV6-1 with TRBJ2-3; D might be TRBD2 (5 bases). The CDR3 coding sequence is TGTGCCAGCAGTGAATATCCGGGAATCACAGATACGCAGTATTTT. It specifies CASSEYPGITDTQYF.